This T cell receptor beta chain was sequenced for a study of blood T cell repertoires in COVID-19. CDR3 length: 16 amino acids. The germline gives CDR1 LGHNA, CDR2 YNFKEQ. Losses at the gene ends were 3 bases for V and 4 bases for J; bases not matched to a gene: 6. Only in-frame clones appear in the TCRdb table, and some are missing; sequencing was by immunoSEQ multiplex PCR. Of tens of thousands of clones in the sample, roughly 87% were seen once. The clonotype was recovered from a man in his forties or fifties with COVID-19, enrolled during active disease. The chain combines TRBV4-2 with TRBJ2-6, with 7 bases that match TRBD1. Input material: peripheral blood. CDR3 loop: CASSHTQGSGANVLTF. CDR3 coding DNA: TGTGCCAGCAGCCATACACAGGGGTCAGGGGCCAACGTCCTGACTTTC.